The 5 T cell receptor beta chains listed next were all sequenced from one sample in a study of blood T cell repertoires in COVID-19. Assay: immunoSEQ multiplex PCR; the TCRdb copy retains only in-frame clones and omits some. The table includes fewer than 65,000 clones, 86% detected once. The sample was peripheral blood. The receptors derive from a woman of 80 years or more with acute or convalescent COVID-19.

The rearrangement uses TRBV23-1 and TRBJ1-5, with TRBD1 matching over 7 bases. TRBV23-1 is designated an ORF whose function remains uncertain. This CDR3 comprises 17 residues. V lost 1 base and J lost 0; bases outside the gene matches: 6. CDR3 amino acids: CASSQLGTEHSNQPQHF. The CDR3, as DNA: TGCGCCAGCAGTCAATTGGGGACAGAACATAGCAATCAGCCCCAGCATTTT.

V gene TRBV2 combines with J gene TRBJ1-2; TRBD1 might be the D (6 bases). V was clipped by 7 bases and J by 4 bases, with 19 bases between them. Germline V lookup: CDR1 SNHLY, CDR2 FYNNEI. There are 15 residues in the CDR3. DNA of the CDR3: TGTGCCAGCAAAAAACAGGGTTCCACCCTCTATGGCTACACCTTC. Translating it yields CASKKQGSTLYGYTF.

The chain is built from TRBV6-5 and TRBJ1-5, with a weak D call TRBD1 (6 bases). Trimming took 7 bases from V and 0 from J, leaving 13 bases between them. The CDR3 extends over 15 amino acids. Germline CDR1 reads MNHEY; CDR2 reads SVGAGI. CDR3 amino acids: CASIQGPYSNQPQHF. The CDR3 bases are TGTGCCAGCATCCAGGGGCCCTATAGCAATCAGCCCCAGCATTTT.

V and J are TRBV4-2 and TRBJ2-5; 8 positions match TRBD2. Trimming took 0 bases from V and 5 from J; bases not matched to a gene: 11. Germline V CDR1 and CDR2: LGHNA, YNFKEQ. The length of the CDR3 is 17 residues. CDR3: CASSQDPAGGAGETQYF. The CDR3 nucleotides are TGTGCCAGCAGCCAAGACCCTGCGGGGGGTGCAGGGGAGACCCAGTACTTC.

The chain links TRBV2 to TRBJ2-4; D is uncertain. Germline CDR1 SNHLY, CDR2 FYNNEI. V was pared by 0 bases and J by 0 bases, with 6 bases between. The CDR3 spans 15 residues. The chain's CDR3 is CASSEANLAKNIQYF. For the CDR3, the DNA is TGTGCCAGCAGTGAAGCCAACTTAGCCAAAAACATTCAGTACTTC.